The 21 T cell receptor beta chains in this list originate from one sample, sequenced in a study of vaccination and CD4 T cells after COVID-19. Cultured CD4+ T-cell DNA underwent Oncomine TCR Beta short-read sequencing. TCRdb fed the PCR reads into MiXCR, producing one record per CDR3 protein. The table records about 4,200 distinct CDR3 sequences, 21% of them present only once. As to treatment: approximately 9-day PBMC culture with coronavirus spike peptide pools or control peptides (ViraFEST assay). No antigen has been identified for these receptors. The sample comprised CD4+ T cells from blood, cultured in vitro. The receptors originated from a human donor who had recovered from COVID-19.

This clonotype turned up a few times. The rearrangement joins TRBV2 to TRBJ2-5; D not certain. The V end lost 0 bases, the J end lost 5 bases, and 10 bases lay between the germline ends. Looked up from germline, CDR1 is SNHLY and CDR2 is FYNNEI. The CDR3 length is 14 residues. DNA of the CDR3: TGTGCCAGCAGTGAAGCGTGGCAGGTGGAGACCCAGTACTTC. Protein product: CASSEAWQVETQYF. The whole variable domain, filled in from reference TRBV2 and TRBJ2-5, reads EPEVTQTPSHQVTQMGQEVILRCVPISNHLYFYWYRQILGQKVEFLVSFYNNEISEKSEIFDDQFSVERPDGSNFTLKIRSTKLEDSAMYFCASSEAWQVETQYFGPGTRLLVL.

A few counts support this clonotype. The chain joins TRBV27 to TRBJ1-2; the D is unclear. The CDR3 has 14 residues. Germline V gives CDR1 MNHEY, CDR2 SMNVEV (reference sequence). The V gene lost 2 bases and the J gene lost 7 bases, with 14 bases spanning the gap. Here the CDR3 reads CASSLKGPRGGYTF. The CDR3, as DNA: TGTGCCAGCAGTTTAAAAGGTCCCCGGGGTGGCTACACCTTC.

By proportion, this clonotype is medium-sized (0.01 to 0.1%). This sequence joins TRBV2 and TRBJ1-2; D ambiguous. Trimming took off 3 bases at V and 4 bases at J, with 9 bases between the two ends. Germline V gives CDR1 SNHLY, CDR2 FYNNEI. The CDR3 is 13 amino acids. DNA for the CDR3: TGTGCCAGCAGTGACAGAATGGGCTATGGCTACACCTTC. Amino acid sequence: CASSDRMGYGYTF.

The gene calls are TRBV6-5 and TRBJ2-7; 8 bases are shared with TRBD1. The trim removed 4 bases at V and 4 bases at J, leaving 9 bases unmatched. CDR3 length equals 15 residues. Germline loops: CDR1 MNHEY, CDR2 SVGAGI. CDR3 DNA: TGTGCCAGCAGTTCGGCCAGGGGGCAGGGGTACGAGCAGTACTTC. Protein product: CASSSARGQGYEQYF.

This clonotype was counted only a few times. The chain combines TRBV6-1 with TRBJ2-1; D is unclear. Germline assignment: CDR1 MNHNS and CDR2 SASEGT. Trimming took 6 bases from V and 7 from J, leaving 7 bases between them. The CDR3 contains 11 residues. The CDR3 nucleotides read TGTGCCAGCAGCCGCGGAAATGAGCAGTTCTTC. This translates into CASSRGNEQFF.

Only a few counts were recorded for this clonotype. The chain recombines TRBV19 with TRBJ1-1; tentatively, D is TRBD1 (5 bases). Trimming took off 5 bases at V and 4 bases at J, with 17 bases between the two ends. This CDR3 is 15 amino acids long. CDR1 and CDR2 (germline): LNHDA, SQIVND (reference sequence). In DNA form, the CDR3 reads TGTGCCAGTAGTCCAGGGAAGGGACGGGGCACTGAAGCTTTCTTT. Protein sequence: CASSPGKGRGTEAFF. The full variable domain, its missing parts supplied by reference TRBV19 and TRBJ1-1, is DGGITQSPKYLFRKEGQNVTLSCEQNLNHDAMYWYRQDPGQGLRLIYYSQIVNDFQKGDIAEGYSVSREKKESFPLTVTSAQKNPTAFYLCASSPGKGRGTEAFFGQGTRLTVV.

As regards this clonotype: Possible read error: a much larger clone is one base away. This chain uses TRBV6-5 with TRBJ2-7; D might be TRBD1 (6 bases). CDR1 is MNHEY, CDR2 SVGAGI, per germline. Trimming cost V 4 bases and J 3 bases, with 13 bases left between them. The CDR3 contains 14 residues. The CDR3 DNA reads TGTGCCAGCAGTTTTACAGGGCAGGGCTACGAGCAGTACTTC. The encoded protein is CASSFTGQGYEQYF.

This clonotype appeared a single time. The rearrangement joins TRBV5-4 to TRBJ2-3; D may be TRBD1 or TRBD2 (5 bases each). Trimming removed 0 bases from V and 0 bases from J, with 11 bases in between. Germline V lookup: CDR1 SGHNT, CDR2 YYREEE (reference sequence). The CDR3 loop spans 16 amino acids. The CDR3, as DNA: TGTGCCAGCAGCTTGGCGAGTGGGGGTAGCACAGATACGCAGTATTTT. Protein product: CASSLASGGSTDTQYF. Supplemented by reference TRBV5-4 and TRBJ2-3, the full variable domain reads ETGVTQSPTHLIKTRGQQVTLRCSSQSGHNTVSWYQQALGQGPQFIFQYYREEENGRGNFPPRFSGLQFPNYSSELNVNALELDDSALYLCASSLASGGSTDTQYFGPGTRLTVL.

V usage is TRBV6-5 and J usage is TRBJ1-6, with a tentative D call TRBD1 (5 bases). This CDR3 has 15 residues. Germline assignment: CDR1 MNHEY and CDR2 SVGAGI. V dropped 0 bases and J dropped 8 bases, with 11 bases sitting between them. The CDR3 nucleotides are TGTGCCAGCAGTTACTCGACGGGGCGTGATTCACCCCTCCACTTT. Amino acids: CASSYSTGRDSPLHF.

This clonotype counts as medium-sized. This chain joins TRBV2 and TRBJ1-2; possible D gene TRBD1, 5 bases. This CDR3 has 14 residues. Trimming cost V 5 bases and J 5 bases, with 15 bases left between them. Per the germline V gene, CDR1 is SNHLY and CDR2 is FYNNEI. The CDR3 sequence: CASSQMSGTYGYTF. In DNA form, the CDR3 reads TGTGCCAGCAGTCAGATGTCGGGGACTTATGGCTACACCTTC. The whole variable domain, remainder taken from reference TRBV2 and TRBJ1-2, is EPEVTQTPSHQVTQMGQEVILRCVPISNHLYFYWYRQILGQKVEFLVSFYNNEISEKSEIFDDQFSVERPDGSNFTLKIRSTKLEDSAMYFCASSQMSGTYGYTFGSGTRLTVV.

Only a few counts were recorded for this clonotype. The chain joins TRBV6-1 to TRBJ1-6, with D possibly TRBD1 on 6 matching bases. Trimming left V 6 bases short and J 0 bases short, with 6 bases between. The CDR3 has 14 amino acids. Looked up from germline, CDR1 is MNHNS and CDR2 is SASEGT. The CDR3 DNA reads as TGTGCCAGCAGGGACAGCTCCTATAATTCACCCCTCCACTTT. This codes for CASRDSSYNSPLHF.

This chain uses TRBV5-1 with TRBJ1-1; 7 positions match TRBD1. The V gene's germline CDR1 is SGHRS and CDR2 YFSETQ. The CDR3 contains 14 residues. With V trimmed by 3 bases and J by 1 base, 3 bases remained unmatched. The CDR3: CASSSRQGNTEAFF. In nucleotides, the CDR3 is TGCGCCAGCAGCTCAAGACAGGGGAACACTGAAGCTTTCTTT.

The chain employs TRBV6-1 and TRBJ2-7, with 9 bases lining up with TRBD1. Germline trimming cut 6 bases from V and 5 bases from J; bases unmatched to any gene: 5. Per germline, CDR1 MNHNS and CDR2 SASEGT. This CDR3 spans 13 amino acids. The CDR3, as DNA: TGTGCCAGCAGAGGGACAGGGTCCAACGAGCAGTACTTC. Encoded protein: CASRGTGSNEQYF.

The CDR3 sequence: CASSLGIGQVITDTQYF. The CDR3 region has the DNA TGTGCCAGCAGCTTAGGTATAGGACAGGTTATCACAGATACGCAGTATTTT. The chain employs TRBV11-2 and TRBJ2-3; TRBD1 matches 7 bases. Losses at the gene ends were 1 base for V and 2 bases for J; bases not matched to a gene: 9. The CDR3 has 17 amino acids. CDR1 and CDR2 (germline): SGHAT, FQNNGV.

The CDR3: CASSWGGTEAFF. DNA of the CDR3: TGCGCCAGCAGCTGGGGCGGCACTGAAGCTTTCTTT. J is TRBJ1-1 and V is TRBV5-1; D may be TRBD1 (5 bases). CDR3 length: 12 amino acids. CDR1 and CDR2 (germline): SGHRS, YFSETQ. The V gene lost 3 bases and the J gene lost 4 bases, with 7 bases spanning the gap. The full variable domain, rest sourced from reference TRBV5-1 and TRBJ1-1, is KAGVTQTPRYLIKTRGQQVTLSCSPISGHRSVSWYQQTPGQGLQFLFEYFSETQRNKGNFPGRFSGRQFSNSRSEMNVSTLELGDSALYLCASSWGGTEAFFGQGTRLTVV.

In its sample, this clonotype was seen a few times. The chain is built from TRBV7-9 and TRBJ1-2; D unclear. The CDR3 has 14 amino acids. Germline loops: CDR1 SEHNR, CDR2 FQNEAQ (reference sequence). Trimming left V 5 bases short and J 4 bases short, with 14 bases between. The CDR3 sequence is CASSAAVAAYGYTF. CDR3 sequence (DNA): TGTGCCAGCAGCGCCGCAGTCGCGGCCTATGGCTACACCTTC.

V is TRBV2 and J is TRBJ2-1; TRBD2 agrees at 7 bases. CDR3 length: 13 amino acids. The trim removed 6 bases at V and 3 bases at J, leaving 2 bases unmatched. Germline-derived CDR1 and CDR2 are SNHLY and FYNNEI. CDR3 amino acids: CASRGRVYNEQFF. In DNA, the CDR3 is TGTGCCAGCAGGGGGAGGGTCTACAATGAGCAGTTCTTC.

This clonotype was seen only a few times. The V call is TRBV6-5, the J call TRBJ2-7; the match to TRBD2 covers 8 bases. This CDR3 has 15 residues. The germline CDR1 and CDR2 sequences are MNHEY and SVGAGI. The V segment lost 2 bases and the J segment 2 bases; nucleotides outside the gene matches: 5. The CDR3 sequence is CASSYDSGGAYEQYF. The CDR3 DNA sequence: TGTGCCAGCAGTTACGACAGCGGGGGTGCCTACGAGCAGTACTTC.

V usage is TRBV4-1 and J usage is TRBJ2-1, with a tentative D call TRBD1 (6 bases). This CDR3 has 17 residues. Trimming pared 2 bases from V and 3 bases from J, leaving 17 bases between. The V gene's germline CDR1 is MGHRA and CDR2 YSYEKL. The CDR3 DNA reads TGCGCCAGCAGCCAAATTATTTGGGGGCAGGGCTACAATGAGCAGTTCTTC. This gives the protein CASSQIIWGQGYNEQFF.

The chain uses TRBV12-3 or TRBV12-4 and TRBJ1-6; D might be TRBD1 (5 bases). This CDR3 spans 14 amino acids. V lost 7 bases and J lost 10, with 17 bases in between. CDR3 sequence reads: CASTPLGGNSPLHF. The DNA for the CDR3 is TGTGCCAGCACCCCTTTGGGGGGAAACTCACCCCTCCACTTT.

This clonotype was seen a handful of times. V and J are TRBV20-1 and TRBJ2-7; 10 positions match TRBD1. CDR3 length: 13 amino acids. V lost 5 bases to trimming and J lost 3 bases; unmatched junction nucleotides: 4. Germline CDR1 DFQATT, CDR2 SNEGSKA (reference sequence). Here the CDR3 reads CSAYGQGVYEQYF. CDR3 in DNA: TGCAGTGCTTACGGACAGGGGGTCTACGAGCAGTACTTC.